The 26 T cell receptor beta chains below come from one sample, sequenced in a study of PD-1 blockade in classical Hodgkin lymphoma. This table comes from immunoSEQ multiplex PCR, and its TCRdb copy is limited to in-frame clones, with some not included. The table records some 41,000 clones, approximately 79% of them present only once. Each patient's relapse followed autologous stem cell transplantation, and brentuximab vedotin exposure varied. Sequences were derived from peripheral blood mononuclear cells (PBMCs), sampled before the second cycle of nivolumab. Receptor source: a human donor with classical Hodgkin lymphoma.

The CDR3 loop reads CASSVARLAGLQETQYF. The DNA for the CDR3 is TGTGCCAGCAGCGTAGCGCGGCTAGCGGGCCTGCAAGAGACCCAGTACTTC. This chain joins TRBV9 and TRBJ2-5, with 8 bases fitting TRBD2. The CDR3 contains 17 residues. V gave up 0 bases and J gave up 2 bases; unmatched junction bases: 9. Germline CDR1 is SGDLS and CDR2 is YYNGEE.

The chain employs TRBV2 and TRBJ2-5; no firm D call. The end of the DNA is better explained by TRBJ2-7, so the J call may be wrong. The CDR3 spans 13 residues. CDR1 SNHLY and CDR2 FYNNEI come from the germline V gene. Written as DNA, the CDR3 is TGTGCCAGTGGTGGGCTAGACGCCTACGAGCAGTACTTC. Translation: CASGGLDAYEQYF.

The chain carries TRBV6-5 and TRBJ1-1; a possible D gene is TRBD1 (5 bases). Germline assignment: CDR1 MNHEY and CDR2 SVGAGI. The CDR3 has 15 residues. With 4 bases removed from V and 4 bases from J, the gap between germline ends came to 16 bases. The CDR3 nucleotides read TGTGCCAGCAGTTGGACTCACGGGGGTGGCACTGAAGCTTTCTTT. As protein: CASSWTHGGGTEAFF.

This chain connects TRBV6-6 to TRBJ1-1, with 7 bases aligning to TRBD1. CDR1 MNHNY and CDR2 SVGAGI come from the germline V gene (reference sequence). With V trimmed by 2 bases and J by 6 bases, 9 bases remained unmatched. The CDR3 has 15 residues. The CDR3 nucleotides read TGTGCCAGCAGTTACCTCGCGACAGGGAGGTCTGAAGCTTTCTTT. Amino acids: CASSYLATGRSEAFF.

The sample holds a few counts of this clone. The chain combines TRBV19 with TRBJ2-7, with a tentative D call TRBD2 (5 bases). The CDR3 is 14 residues long. Trimming cost V 1 base and J 5 bases, with 12 bases left between them. CDR1 is LNHDA and CDR2 is SQIVND in the germline V gene (reference sequence). The CDR3 nucleotides are TGTGCCAGTAGTATAGGAGTCGGACTCGACGAGCAGTACTTC. Translating gives CASSIGVGLDEQYF.

The chain combines TRBV30 with TRBJ2-5; possibly TRBD1 for D (6 bases). The V and J ends lost 3 bases and 7 bases respectively, with 12 bases between them. The CDR3 loop spans 12 amino acids. Germline V gene lookup returns CDR1 GTSNPN and CDR2 SVGIG (reference sequence). The CDR3: CAWRGEGGTQYF. The CDR3 region has the DNA TGTGCCTGGAGGGGGGAAGGGGGGACCCAGTACTTC.

This clone was detected only a few times. The chain has TRBV2 and TRBJ1-1, with TRBD1 matching 7 bases. This CDR3 is built from 12 residues. Germline trimming cut 10 bases from V and 4 bases from J; bases unmatched to any gene: 6. From germline, CDR1 is SNHLY and CDR2 FYNNEI. The CDR3 spells CATVQGVTEAFF. The CDR3 DNA sequence: TGTGCCACCGTCCAGGGGGTCACTGAAGCTTTCTTT.

This chain links TRBV27 with TRBJ2-7; 12 nucleotides align to TRBD2. Germline V gene sequence: CDR1 MNHEY, CDR2 SMNVEV (reference sequence). V trimming: 5 bases; J trimming: 3 bases; junction bases outside the gene matches: 5. This CDR3 has 15 amino acids. CDR3 sequence: CASSQTSGSSYEQYF. The CDR3 nucleotides are TGTGCCAGCAGTCAGACTAGCGGGAGTAGCTACGAGCAGTACTTC.

The chain carries TRBV7-2 and TRBJ2-5, with 11 bases fitting TRBD1. CDR3 length equals 15 residues. Looked up from germline, CDR1 is SGHTA and CDR2 is FQGNSA. Trimming took 3 bases from V and 5 from J; bases not matched to a gene: 5. The CDR3 is CASSLRTGGPETQYF. The CDR3 bases are TGTGCCAGCAGCTTGAGGACAGGGGGCCCCGAGACCCAGTACTTC.

This clone turned up a few times. V and J are TRBV14 and TRBJ1-2, with 10 bases matching TRBD1. This CDR3 is built from 15 residues. Germline CDR1 and CDR2: SGHDN and FVKESK. J was trimmed by 6 bases and V by 4 bases; bases with no gene match: 8. This CDR3 is CASSRLPGTGDGYTF. The CDR3, as DNA: TGTGCCAGCAGCCGTCTTCCCGGGACAGGGGATGGCTACACCTTC.

V gene TRBV7-4 combines with J gene TRBJ1-5; no clear D gene. Germline loops: CDR1 SGHVT, CDR2 SQSDAQ. V was shortened by 1 base and J by 0 bases, with 4 bases between the two germline ends. The CDR3 has 14 amino acids. Here the CDR3 reads CASSLDASNQPQHF. The DNA for the CDR3 is TGTGCCAGCAGCTTAGATGCTAGCAATCAGCCCCAGCATTTT.

The genes are TRBV9 and TRBJ2-1; a weak D match, TRBD2 (5 bases). Germline lookup yields CDR1 SGDLS and CDR2 YYNGEE. V lost 0 bases to trimming and J lost 7 bases, with 8 bases between them. CDR3 length: 13 residues. The CDR3 DNA follows: TGTGCCAGCAGCGTAGGAGAGGGAAATGAGCAGTTCTTC. This sequence encodes CASSVGEGNEQFF.

The sample holds a few counts of this clone. J is TRBJ1-2 and V is TRBV5-6; no clear D gene. V was clipped by 0 bases and J by 2 bases, with 5 bases between them. In germline, CDR1 is SGHDT, CDR2 YYEEEE. The CDR3 loop spans 13 amino acids. CDR3 loop: CASSLGRNYGYTF. The CDR3 DNA reads as TGTGCCAGCAGCTTGGGCAGGAACTATGGCTACACCTTC.

The genes are TRBV5-1 and TRBJ2-3, with 11 bases that match TRBD2. The CDR3 covers 17 residues. CDR1 and CDR2 from the germline V gene are SGHRS and YFSETQ. V was pared by 4 bases and J by 6 bases, with 13 bases of the junction left unmatched. The chain's CDR3 is CASSPQGLLAGGDTQYF. The DNA for the CDR3 is TGCGCCAGCAGCCCACAAGGCTTATTAGCGGGGGGGGATACGCAGTATTTT.

The chain couples TRBV7-9 to TRBJ2-5; 7 bases are shared with TRBD2. With the DNA end fitting TRBJ2-7 better, the J assignment may be wrong. Germline V lookup: CDR1 SEHNR, CDR2 FQNEAQ (reference sequence). The CDR3 totals 16 residues. CDR3 in amino acids: CASSPPGGLHLYEQYF. CDR3 coding DNA: TGTGCCAGCAGCCCCCCGGGGGGACTACACCTCTACGAGCAGTACTTC.

Worth noting for this clone: Other DNA sequences from this sample encode an identical CDR3 as well. The chain couples TRBV27 to TRBJ2-7, with 9 bases aligning to TRBD1. There are 15 residues in the CDR3. In germline, CDR1 is MNHEY, CDR2 SMNVEV (reference sequence). V lost 5 bases to trimming and J lost 1 base; unmatched junction nucleotides: 6. The CDR3 protein is CASSTPGQGSYEQYF. The CDR3 DNA sequence: TGTGCCAGCAGTACGCCGGGACAGGGTTCCTACGAGCAGTACTTC.

The V gene is TRBV7-3, the J gene TRBJ1-2; D gene ambiguous. The germline V gene encodes CDR1 SGHTA and CDR2 FQGTGA. The CDR3 runs 15 residues. V was trimmed by 4 bases and J by 2 bases, leaving 14 bases between them. CDR3 sequence: CASSSPGRRNYGYTF. The CDR3 DNA is TGTGCCAGCAGCTCCCCCGGGCGGCGGAACTATGGCTACACCTTC.

CDR3: CASSLKGPRVAGYTGELFF. CDR3 nucleotide sequence: TGTGCCAGCAGCTTAAAAGGCCCCCGAGTAGCGGGGTACACCGGGGAGCTGTTTTTT. V gene TRBV7-6 combines with J gene TRBJ2-2; 8 nucleotides align to TRBD2. Germline V gene data show CDR1 as SGHVS and CDR2 as FNYEAQ. J lost 3 bases, V lost 2 bases, and 14 bases had no gene match. The CDR3 runs 19 residues.

The V and J genes are TRBV6-9 and TRBJ1-2; D uncertain. V lost 6 bases, J lost 4 bases, and 12 bases lay in between. This CDR3 is built from 13 residues. The germline V gene has CDR1 MNHGY and CDR2 SVAAGI. The CDR3 DNA is TGTGCCAGCAGCTGGGCATCATCCTATGGCTACACCTTC. It translates to CASSWASSYGYTF.

The J gene is TRBJ2-2, the V gene TRBV6-6; D gene ambiguous. V lost 2 bases and J 4 bases, leaving 5 bases between the germline ends. This CDR3 has 13 residues. Germline V lookup: CDR1 MNHNY, CDR2 SVGAGI (reference sequence). The CDR3 sequence is CASSYGLTGELFF. The CDR3 coding sequence is TGTGCCAGCAGTTACGGGCTCACCGGGGAGCTGTTTTTT.

This chain uses TRBV7-6 with TRBJ2-5; D is possibly TRBD1 or TRBD2 (5 bases each). The V gene's germline CDR1 is SGHVS and CDR2 FNYEAQ. The V and J ends lost 0 bases and 5 bases respectively, with 13 bases between them. The CDR3 covers 15 residues. CDR3 in amino acids: CASSLAGENGETQYF. The DNA of the CDR3 is TGTGCCAGCAGCTTAGCGGGGGAAAATGGGGAGACCCAGTACTTC.

The gene calls are TRBV18 and TRBJ1-4, with 9 bases identical to TRBD1. From germline, CDR1 is KGHSH and CDR2 LQKENI. This CDR3 contains 14 residues. V was pared by 4 bases and J by 8 bases, with 5 bases of the junction left unmatched. The CDR3 nucleotides read TGTGCCAGCTCACAACAGGGGGCAAACGAAAAACTGTTTTTT. Translation gives CASSQQGANEKLFF.

The rearrangement joins TRBV9 to TRBJ2-5; TRBD2 might be the D (6 bases). V was cut by 3 bases and J by 4 bases, with 13 bases left in between. The CDR3 runs 14 residues. Germline V CDR1 and CDR2: SGDLS, YYNGEE. CDR3 DNA: TGTGCCAGCAGCGGGGGAGGTCAGTTAGAGACCCAGTACTTC. Translated: CASSGGGQLETQYF. The complete variable domain, with remaining parts taken from reference TRBV9 and TRBJ2-5, reads DSGVTQTPKHLITATGQRVTLRCSPRSGDLSVYWYQQSLDQGLQFLIQYYNGEERAKGNILERFSAQQFPDLHSELNLSSLELGDSALYFCASSGGGQLETQYFGPGTRLLVL.

Here the CDR3 reads CASSYELSGNTIYF. CDR3 DNA sequence: TGTGCCAGCAGTTATGAGTTGTCTGGAAACACCATATATTTT. The chain recombines TRBV6-5 with TRBJ1-3; D is uncertain. The V end was cut by 3 bases, the J end by 1 base, with 7 bases between. This CDR3 is 14 amino acids long. The germline gives CDR1 MNHEY, CDR2 SVGAGI.

This clone was picked up a small number of times. The J gene is TRBJ1-2, the V gene TRBV28, with 7 positions matching TRBD1. V gave up 8 bases and J gave up 8 bases; unmatched junction bases: 14. The CDR3 is 14 residues long. The germline V gene has CDR1 MDHEN and CDR2 SYDVKM. The CDR3 loop is CASGAGRGREGYTF. The CDR3 DNA sequence: TGTGCCAGCGGGGCGGGGAGGGGGCGAGAGGGCTACACCTTC.

This clone occurred a few times. The chain is built from TRBV29-1 and TRBJ2-1; 10 bases map to TRBD2. CDR3 length equals 15 residues. Unmatched junction bases numbered 6, after V lost 7 bases and J lost 0 bases. From germline, CDR1 is SQVTM and CDR2 ANQGSEA. The CDR3 bases are TGCAGCGCAGGGACTAGCGCCACCTCCTACAATGAGCAGTTCTTC. Its protein is CSAGTSATSYNEQFF.